This T cell receptor (beta chain) was obtained from a study of blood T cell repertoires in COVID-19. Study-wide context: COVID-19 samples, acute and convalescent, were from the United States, Italy and Spain.

Trimming stripped 4 bases from V and 6 bases from J, with 18 bases between. This CDR3 region has 16 residues. Germline loops: CDR1 LGHDT, CDR2 YNNKEL (reference sequence). Per the original methods: Amplifying reference gene primers gave estimates of nucleated cell counts. Using immunoSEQ multiplex PCR, the repertoire was profiled, and TCRdb retains in-frame clones only, with some absent. That table furnishes V, J and clone size, whereas the DNA furnished D and trimming. The data contain 260,000 or so clones, roughly 85% of them singletons. Ages ranged from about 18 to 89 years, with residence in 24 US areas. Participants were placed into cohorts based on the clinical history they reported.

The chain has TRBV3-1 (or the pseudogene TRBV3-2) and TRBJ1-4; no firm D call. This clonotype was sampled from a woman aged 45-65 years who had recovered from COVID-19. Sequencing used PBMCs or T cells enriched from blood (not recorded which). CDR3 sequence reads: CASSPSRGGSDEKLFF. DNA of the CDR3: TGTGCCAGCAGCCCGTCCCGGGGTGGATCTGATGAAAAACTGTTTTTT.